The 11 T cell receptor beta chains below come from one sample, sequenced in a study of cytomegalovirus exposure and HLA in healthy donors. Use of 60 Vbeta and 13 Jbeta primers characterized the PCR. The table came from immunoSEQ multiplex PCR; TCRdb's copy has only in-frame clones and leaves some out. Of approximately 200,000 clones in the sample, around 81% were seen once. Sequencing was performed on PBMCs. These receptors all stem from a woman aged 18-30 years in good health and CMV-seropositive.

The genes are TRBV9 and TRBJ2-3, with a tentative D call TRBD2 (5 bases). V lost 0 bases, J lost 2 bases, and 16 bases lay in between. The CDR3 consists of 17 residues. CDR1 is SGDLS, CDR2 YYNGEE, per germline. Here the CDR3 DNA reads TGTGCCAGCAGCGTAGAGGCTAGCCCCTTATTCACAGATACGCAGTATTTT. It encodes CASSVEASPLFTDTQYF.

CDR3 sequence: CASSPQGAGTDTQYF. In nucleotides, the CDR3 is TGTGCCAGCAGTCCACAGGGGGCTGGCACAGATACGCAGTATTTT. The chain employs TRBV27 and TRBJ2-3, with 9 bases that match TRBD1. V trimming: 5 bases; J trimming: 1 base; junction bases outside the gene matches: 4. The CDR3 has 15 residues. The germline CDR1 and CDR2 sequences are MNHEY and SMNVEV (reference sequence).

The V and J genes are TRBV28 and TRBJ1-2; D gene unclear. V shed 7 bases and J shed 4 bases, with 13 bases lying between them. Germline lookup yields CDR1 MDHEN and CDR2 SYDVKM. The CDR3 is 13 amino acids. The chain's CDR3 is CASTTTGIYGYTF. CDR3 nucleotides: TGTGCCAGCACCACTACGGGGATCTATGGCTACACCTTC.

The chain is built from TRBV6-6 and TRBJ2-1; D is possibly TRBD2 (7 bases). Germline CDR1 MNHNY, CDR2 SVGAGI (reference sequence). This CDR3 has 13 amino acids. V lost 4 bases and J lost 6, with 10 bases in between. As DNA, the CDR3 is TGTGCCAGCAGTTCCGGGGGGCCCAATGAGCAGTTCTTC. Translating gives CASSSGGPNEQFF.

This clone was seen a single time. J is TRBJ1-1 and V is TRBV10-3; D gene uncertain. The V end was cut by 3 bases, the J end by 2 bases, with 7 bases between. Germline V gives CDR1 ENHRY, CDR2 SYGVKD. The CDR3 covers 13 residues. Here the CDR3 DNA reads TGTGCCATCAGTGATAGTACCAACACTGAAGCTTTCTTT. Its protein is CAISDSTNTEAFF.

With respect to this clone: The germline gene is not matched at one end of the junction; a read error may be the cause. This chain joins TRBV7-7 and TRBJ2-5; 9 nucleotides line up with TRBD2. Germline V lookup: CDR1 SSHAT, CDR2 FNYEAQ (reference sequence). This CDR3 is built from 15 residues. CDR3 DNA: TGTGCTAGCAGCTTACAAGCGGGGGGTGTAGAGACCCAGTACTTC. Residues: CASSLQAGGVETQYF.

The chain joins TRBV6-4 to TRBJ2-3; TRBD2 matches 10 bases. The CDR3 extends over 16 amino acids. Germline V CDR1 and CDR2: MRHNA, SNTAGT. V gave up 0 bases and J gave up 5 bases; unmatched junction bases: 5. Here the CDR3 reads CASSDSSGGAIDTQYF. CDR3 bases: TGTGCCAGCAGTGACTCGAGCGGGGGGGCCATAGATACGCAGTATTTT.

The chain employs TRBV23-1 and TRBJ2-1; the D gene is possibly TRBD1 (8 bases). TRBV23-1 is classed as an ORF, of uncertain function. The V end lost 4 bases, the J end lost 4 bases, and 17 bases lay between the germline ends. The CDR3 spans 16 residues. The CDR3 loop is CASSPRTGREYNEQFF. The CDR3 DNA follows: TGCGCCAGCAGTCCCCGGACAGGGAGGGAGTACAATGAGCAGTTCTTC.

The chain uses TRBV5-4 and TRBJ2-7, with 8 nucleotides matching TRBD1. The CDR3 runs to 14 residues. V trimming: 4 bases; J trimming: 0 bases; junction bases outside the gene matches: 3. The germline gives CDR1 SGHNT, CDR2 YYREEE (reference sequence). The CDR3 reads CASSATGGSYEQYF. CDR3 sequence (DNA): TGTGCCAGCAGCGCTACAGGGGGCTCCTACGAGCAGTACTTC.

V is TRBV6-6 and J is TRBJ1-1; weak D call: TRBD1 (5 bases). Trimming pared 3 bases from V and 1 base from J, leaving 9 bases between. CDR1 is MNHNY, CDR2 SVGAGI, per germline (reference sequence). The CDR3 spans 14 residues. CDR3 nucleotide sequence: TGTGCCAGCAGTTATATTACAGGGAACACTGAAGCTTTCTTT. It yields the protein CASSYITGNTEAFF.

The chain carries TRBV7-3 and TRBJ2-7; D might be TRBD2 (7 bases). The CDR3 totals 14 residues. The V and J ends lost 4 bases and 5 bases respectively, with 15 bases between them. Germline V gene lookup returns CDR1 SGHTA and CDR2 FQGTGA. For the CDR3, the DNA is TGTGCCAGCAGCTACGGGGGGCCGGGAGACGAGCAGTACTTC. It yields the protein CASSYGGPGDEQYF.